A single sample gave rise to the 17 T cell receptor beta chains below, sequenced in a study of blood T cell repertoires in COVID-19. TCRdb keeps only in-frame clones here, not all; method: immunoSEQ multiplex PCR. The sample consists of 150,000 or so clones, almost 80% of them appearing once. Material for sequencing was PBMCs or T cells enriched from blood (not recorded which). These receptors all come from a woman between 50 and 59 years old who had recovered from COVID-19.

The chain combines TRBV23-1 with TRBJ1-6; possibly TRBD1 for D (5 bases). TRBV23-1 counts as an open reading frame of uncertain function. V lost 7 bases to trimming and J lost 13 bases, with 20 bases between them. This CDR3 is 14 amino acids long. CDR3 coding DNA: TGCGCCAGCATCCTTCCAGGGCCGTGTCCTCCCCTCCACTTT. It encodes CASILPGPCPPLHF.

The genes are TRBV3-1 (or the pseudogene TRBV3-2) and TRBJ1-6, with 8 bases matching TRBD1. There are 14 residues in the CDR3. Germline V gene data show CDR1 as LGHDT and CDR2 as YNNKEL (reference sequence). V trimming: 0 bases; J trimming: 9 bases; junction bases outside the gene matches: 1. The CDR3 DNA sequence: TGTGCCAGCAGCCAAGATGACAGGGGTTCACCCCTCCACTTT. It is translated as CASSQDDRGSPLHF.

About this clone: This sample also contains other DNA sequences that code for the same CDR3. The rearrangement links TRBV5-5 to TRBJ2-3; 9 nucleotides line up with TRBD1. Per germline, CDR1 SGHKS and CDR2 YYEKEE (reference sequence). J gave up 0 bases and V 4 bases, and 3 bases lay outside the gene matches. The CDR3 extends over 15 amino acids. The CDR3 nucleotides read TGTGCCAGCAGCCCGGGGACAGGGAGCACAGATACGCAGTATTTT. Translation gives CASSPGTGSTDTQYF. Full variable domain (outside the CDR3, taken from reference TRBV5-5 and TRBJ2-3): DAGVTQSPTHLIKTRGQQVTLRCSPISGHKSVSWYQQVLGQGPQFIFQYYEKEERGRGNFPDRFSARQFPNYSSELNVNALLLGDSALYLCASSPGTGSTDTQYFGPGTRLTVL.

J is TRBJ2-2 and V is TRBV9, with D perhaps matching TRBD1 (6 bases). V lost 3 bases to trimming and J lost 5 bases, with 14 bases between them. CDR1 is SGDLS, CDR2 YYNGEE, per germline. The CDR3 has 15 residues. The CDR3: CASSGDPQGTGELFF. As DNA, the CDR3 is TGTGCCAGCAGCGGGGACCCCCAGGGGACCGGGGAGCTGTTTTTT. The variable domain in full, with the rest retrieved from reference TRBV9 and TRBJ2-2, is DSGVTQTPKHLITATGQRVTLRCSPRSGDLSVYWYQQSLDQGLQFLIQYYNGEERAKGNILERFSAQQFPDLHSELNLSSLELGDSALYFCASSGDPQGTGELFFGEGSRLTVL.

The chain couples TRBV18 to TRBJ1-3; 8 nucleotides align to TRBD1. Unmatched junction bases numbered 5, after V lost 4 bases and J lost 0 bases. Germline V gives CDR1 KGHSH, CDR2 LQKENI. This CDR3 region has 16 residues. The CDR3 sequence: CASSLGQGNSGNTIYF. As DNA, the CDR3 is TGTGCCAGCTCACTCGGACAGGGAAACTCTGGAAACACCATATATTTT.

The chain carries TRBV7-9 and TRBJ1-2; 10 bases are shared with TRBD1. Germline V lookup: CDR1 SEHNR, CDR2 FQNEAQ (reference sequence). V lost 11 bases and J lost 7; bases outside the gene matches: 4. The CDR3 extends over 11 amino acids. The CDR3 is CAGTGAAGYTF. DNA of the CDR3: TGTGCCGGGACAGGGGCGGCTGGCTACACCTTC.

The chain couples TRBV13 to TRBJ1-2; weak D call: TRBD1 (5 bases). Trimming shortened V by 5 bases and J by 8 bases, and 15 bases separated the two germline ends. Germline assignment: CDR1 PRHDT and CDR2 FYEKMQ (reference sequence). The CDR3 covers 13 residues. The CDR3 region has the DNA TGTGCCAGCAGCCCGGTTCGGGCAGGGGGCTACACCTTC. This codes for CASSPVRAGGYTF.

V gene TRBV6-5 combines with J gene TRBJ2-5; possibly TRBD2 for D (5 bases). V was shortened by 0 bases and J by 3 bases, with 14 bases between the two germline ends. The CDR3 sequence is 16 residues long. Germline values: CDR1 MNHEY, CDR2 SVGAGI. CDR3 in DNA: TGTGCCAGCAGTTACTCCCCCGGGGATAAAAAAGAGACCCAGTACTTC. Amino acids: CASSYSPGDKKETQYF.

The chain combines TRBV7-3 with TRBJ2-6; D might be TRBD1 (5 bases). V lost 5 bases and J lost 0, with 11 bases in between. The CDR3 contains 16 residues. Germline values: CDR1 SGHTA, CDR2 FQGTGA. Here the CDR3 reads CASSLLTGSGANVLTF. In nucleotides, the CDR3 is TGTGCCAGCAGCCTACTAACAGGCTCTGGGGCCAACGTCCTGACTTTC. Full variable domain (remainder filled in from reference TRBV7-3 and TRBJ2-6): GAGVSQTPSNKVTEKGKYVELRCDPISGHTALYWYRQSLGQGPEFLIYFQGTGAADDSGLPNDRFFAVRPEGSVSTLKIQRTERGDSAVYLCASSLLTGSGANVLTFGAGSRLTVL.

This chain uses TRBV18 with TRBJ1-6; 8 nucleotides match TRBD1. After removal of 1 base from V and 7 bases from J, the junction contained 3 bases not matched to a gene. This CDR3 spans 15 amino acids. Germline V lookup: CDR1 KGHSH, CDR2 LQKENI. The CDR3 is CASSPRQGKNSPLHF. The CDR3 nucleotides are TGTGCCAGCTCACCACGACAGGGGAAAAATTCACCCCTCCACTTT. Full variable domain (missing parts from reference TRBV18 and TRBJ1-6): NAGVMQNPRHLVRRRGQEARLRCSPMKGHSHVYWYRQLPEEGLKFMVYLQKENIIDESGMPKERFSAEFPKEGPSILRIQQVVRGDSAAYFCASSPRQGKNSPLHFGNGTRLTVT.

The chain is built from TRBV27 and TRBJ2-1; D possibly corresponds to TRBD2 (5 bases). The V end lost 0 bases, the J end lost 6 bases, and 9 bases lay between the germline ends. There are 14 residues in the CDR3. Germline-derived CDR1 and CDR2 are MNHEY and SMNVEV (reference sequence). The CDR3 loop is CASSLSPSLNEQFF. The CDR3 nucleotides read TGTGCCAGCAGTTTATCGCCTAGCCTCAATGAGCAGTTCTTC.

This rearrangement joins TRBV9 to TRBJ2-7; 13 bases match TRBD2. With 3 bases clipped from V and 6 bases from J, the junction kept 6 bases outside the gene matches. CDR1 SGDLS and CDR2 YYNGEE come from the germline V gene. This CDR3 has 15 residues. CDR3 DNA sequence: TGTGCCAGCAGCGGGAGTGGGACTAGCGGGGCCGAGCAGTACTTC. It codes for CASSGSGTSGAEQYF.

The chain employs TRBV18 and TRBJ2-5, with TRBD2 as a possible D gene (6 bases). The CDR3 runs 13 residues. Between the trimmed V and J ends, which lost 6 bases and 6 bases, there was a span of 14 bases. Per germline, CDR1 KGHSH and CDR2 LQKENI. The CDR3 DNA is TGTGCCAGCTCGCTTACTAGCTTCCAGACCCAGTACTTC. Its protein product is CASSLTSFQTQYF.

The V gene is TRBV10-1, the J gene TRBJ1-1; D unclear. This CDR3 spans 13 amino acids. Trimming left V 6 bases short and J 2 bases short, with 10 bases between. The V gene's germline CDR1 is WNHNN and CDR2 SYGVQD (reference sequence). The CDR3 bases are TGCGCCAGCAGACAGACGGCTAACACTGAAGCTTTCTTT. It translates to CASRQTANTEAFF.

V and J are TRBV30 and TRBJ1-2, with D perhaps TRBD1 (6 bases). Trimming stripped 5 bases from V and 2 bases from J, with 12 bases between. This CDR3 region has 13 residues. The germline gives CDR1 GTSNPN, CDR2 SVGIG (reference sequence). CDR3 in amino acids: CAWAYQGNYGYTF. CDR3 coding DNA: TGTGCCTGGGCGTATCAGGGGAACTATGGCTACACCTTC.

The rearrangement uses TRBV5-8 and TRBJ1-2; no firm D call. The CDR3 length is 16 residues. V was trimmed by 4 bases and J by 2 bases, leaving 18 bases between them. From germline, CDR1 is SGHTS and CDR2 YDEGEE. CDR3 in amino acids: CASSPLIGSINYGYTF. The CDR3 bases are TGTGCCAGCAGCCCGCTAATCGGGTCCATCAACTATGGCTACACCTTC.

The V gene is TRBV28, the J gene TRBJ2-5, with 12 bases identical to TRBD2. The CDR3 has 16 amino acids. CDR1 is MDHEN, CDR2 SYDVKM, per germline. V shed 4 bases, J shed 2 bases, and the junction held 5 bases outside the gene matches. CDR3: CASSSGLAGLQETQYF. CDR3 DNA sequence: TGTGCCAGCAGTTCGGGACTAGCGGGCCTACAAGAGACCCAGTACTTC. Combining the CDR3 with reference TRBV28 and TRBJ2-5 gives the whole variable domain DVKVTQSSRYLVKRTGEKVFLECVQDMDHENMFWYRQDPGLGLRLIYFSYDVKMKEKGDIPEGYSVSREKKERFSLILESASTNQTSMYLCASSSGLAGLQETQYFGPGTRLLVL.